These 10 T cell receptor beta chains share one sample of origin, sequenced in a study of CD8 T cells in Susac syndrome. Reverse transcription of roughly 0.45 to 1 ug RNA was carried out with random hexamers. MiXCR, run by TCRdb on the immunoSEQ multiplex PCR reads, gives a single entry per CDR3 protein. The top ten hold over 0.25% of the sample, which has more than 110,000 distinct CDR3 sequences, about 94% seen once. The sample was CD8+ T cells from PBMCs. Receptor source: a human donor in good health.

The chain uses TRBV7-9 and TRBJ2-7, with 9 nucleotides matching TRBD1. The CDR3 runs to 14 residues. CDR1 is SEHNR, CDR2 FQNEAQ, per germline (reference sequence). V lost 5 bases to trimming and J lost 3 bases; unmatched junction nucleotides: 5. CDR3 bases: TGTGCCAGCAGCAGTATGGACAGGGGCTACGAGCAGTACTTC. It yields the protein CASSSMDRGYEQYF.

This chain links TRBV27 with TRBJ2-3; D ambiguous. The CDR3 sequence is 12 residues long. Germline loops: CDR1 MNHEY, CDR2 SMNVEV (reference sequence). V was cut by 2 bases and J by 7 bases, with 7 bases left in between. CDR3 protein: CASSLTPHTQYF. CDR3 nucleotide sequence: TGTGCCAGCAGTTTAACCCCTCATACGCAGTATTTT.

The chain's CDR3 is CASNLLAGGSNEQFF. The DNA for the CDR3 is TGTGCCAGCAACCTACTAGCGGGAGGAAGCAATGAGCAGTTCTTC. The chain recombines TRBV27 with TRBJ2-1; the match to TRBD2 covers 12 bases. This CDR3 has 15 residues. Germline-derived CDR1 and CDR2 are MNHEY and SMNVEV (reference sequence). Germline trimming cut 7 bases from V and 6 bases from J; bases unmatched to any gene: 7.

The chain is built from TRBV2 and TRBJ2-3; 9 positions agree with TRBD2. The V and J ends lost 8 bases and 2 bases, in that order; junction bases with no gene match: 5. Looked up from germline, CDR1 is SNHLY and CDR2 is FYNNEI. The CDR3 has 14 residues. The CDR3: CASGWTSATDTQYF. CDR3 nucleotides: TGTGCCAGCGGATGGACTAGCGCCACAGATACGCAGTATTTT.

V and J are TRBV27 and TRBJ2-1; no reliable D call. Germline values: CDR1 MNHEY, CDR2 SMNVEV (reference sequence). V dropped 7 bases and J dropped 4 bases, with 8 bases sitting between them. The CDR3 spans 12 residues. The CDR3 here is CASTGPYNEQFF. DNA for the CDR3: TGTGCCAGCACCGGGCCATACAATGAGCAGTTCTTC.

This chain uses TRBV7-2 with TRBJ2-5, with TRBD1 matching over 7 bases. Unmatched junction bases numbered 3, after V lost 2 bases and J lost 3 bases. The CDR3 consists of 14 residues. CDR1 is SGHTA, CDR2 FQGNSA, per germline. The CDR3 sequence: CASSLTGTEETQYF. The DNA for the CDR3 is TGTGCCAGCAGCTTAACCGGGACAGAAGAGACCCAGTACTTC.

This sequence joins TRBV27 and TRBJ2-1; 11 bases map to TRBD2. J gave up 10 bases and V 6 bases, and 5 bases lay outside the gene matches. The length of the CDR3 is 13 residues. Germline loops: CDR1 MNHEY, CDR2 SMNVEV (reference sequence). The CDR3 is CASSLAGGGEQFF. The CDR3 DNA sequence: TGTGCCAGCAGCCTAGCGGGAGGCGGCGAGCAGTTCTTC.

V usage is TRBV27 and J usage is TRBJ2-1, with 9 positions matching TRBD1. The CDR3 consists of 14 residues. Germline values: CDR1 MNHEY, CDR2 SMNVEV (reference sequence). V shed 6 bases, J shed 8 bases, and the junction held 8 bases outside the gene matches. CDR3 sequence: CASSRDRVFDEQFF. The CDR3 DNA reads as TGTGCCAGCAGCCGGGACAGGGTTTTCGATGAGCAGTTCTTC.

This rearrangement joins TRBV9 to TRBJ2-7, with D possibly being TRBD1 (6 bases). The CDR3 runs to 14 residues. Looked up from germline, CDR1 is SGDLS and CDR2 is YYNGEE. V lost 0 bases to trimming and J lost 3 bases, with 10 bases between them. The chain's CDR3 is CASSVGSRGYEQYF. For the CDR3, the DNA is TGTGCCAGCAGCGTAGGGAGCAGGGGCTACGAGCAGTACTTC.

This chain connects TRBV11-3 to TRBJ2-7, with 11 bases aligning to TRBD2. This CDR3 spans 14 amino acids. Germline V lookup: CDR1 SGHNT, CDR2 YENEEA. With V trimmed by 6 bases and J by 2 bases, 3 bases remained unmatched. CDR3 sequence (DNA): TGTGCCAGCAGAATAGCGGGAGGGACCTACGAGCAGTACTTC. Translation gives CASRIAGGTYEQYF.